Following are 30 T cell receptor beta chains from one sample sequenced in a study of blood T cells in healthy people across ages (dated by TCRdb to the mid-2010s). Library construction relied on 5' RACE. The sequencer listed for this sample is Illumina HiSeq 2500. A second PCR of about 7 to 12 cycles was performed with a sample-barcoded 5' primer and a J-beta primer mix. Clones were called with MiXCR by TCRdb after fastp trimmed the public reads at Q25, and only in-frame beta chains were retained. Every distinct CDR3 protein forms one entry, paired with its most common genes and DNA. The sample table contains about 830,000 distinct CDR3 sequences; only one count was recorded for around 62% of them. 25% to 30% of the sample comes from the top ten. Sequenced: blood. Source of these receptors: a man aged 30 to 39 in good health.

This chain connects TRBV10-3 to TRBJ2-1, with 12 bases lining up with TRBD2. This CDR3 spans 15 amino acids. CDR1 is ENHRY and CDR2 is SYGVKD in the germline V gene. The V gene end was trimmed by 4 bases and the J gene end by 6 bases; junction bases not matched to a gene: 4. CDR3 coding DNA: TGTGCCATCAGTGTAGCACTAGCGGGGGGCAATGAGCAGTTCTTC. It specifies CAISVALAGGNEQFF.

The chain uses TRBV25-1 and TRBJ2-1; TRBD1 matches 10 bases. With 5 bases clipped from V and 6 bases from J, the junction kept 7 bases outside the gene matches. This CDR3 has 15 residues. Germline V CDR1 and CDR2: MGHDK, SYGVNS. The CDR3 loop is CASSPRGTGANEQFF. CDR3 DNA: TGTGCCAGCAGTCCAAGAGGGACAGGGGCCAATGAGCAGTTCTTC.

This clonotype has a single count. CDR3 sequence: CASSLKLRVTNYGYTF. CDR3 DNA: TGTGCCAGCAGTCTCAAGCTCAGAGTCACTAACTATGGCTACACCTTC. The J gene is TRBJ1-2, the V gene TRBV14; D uncertain. CDR3 length: 16 amino acids. From germline, CDR1 is SGHDN and CDR2 FVKESK. Trimming took off 6 bases at V and 0 bases at J, with 17 bases between the two ends. Supplemented by reference TRBV14 and TRBJ1-2, the full variable domain reads EAGVTQFPSHSVIEKGQTVTLRCDPISGHDNLYWYRRVMGKEIKFLLHFVKESKQDESGMPNNRFLAERTGGTYSTLKVQPAELEDSGVYFCASSLKLRVTNYGYTFGSGTRLTVV.

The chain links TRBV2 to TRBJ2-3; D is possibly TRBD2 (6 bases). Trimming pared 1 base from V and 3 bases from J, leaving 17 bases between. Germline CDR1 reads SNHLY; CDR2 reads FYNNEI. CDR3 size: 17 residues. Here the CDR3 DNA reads TGTGCCAGCAGTGAAGGAACGCCGGGACTTCGGACAGATACGCAGTATTTT. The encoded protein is CASSEGTPGLRTDTQYF.

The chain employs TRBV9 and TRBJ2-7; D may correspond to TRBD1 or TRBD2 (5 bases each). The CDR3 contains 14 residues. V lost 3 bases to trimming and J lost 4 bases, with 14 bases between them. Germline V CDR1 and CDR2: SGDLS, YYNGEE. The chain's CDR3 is CASSADGREYEQYF. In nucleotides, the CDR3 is TGTGCCAGCAGCGCCGATGGCAGGGAGTACGAGCAGTACTTC.

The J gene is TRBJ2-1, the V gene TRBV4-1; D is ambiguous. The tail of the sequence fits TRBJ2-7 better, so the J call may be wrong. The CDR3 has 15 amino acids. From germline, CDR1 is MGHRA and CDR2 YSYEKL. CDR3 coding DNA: TGCGCCAGCAGCCAAGAAAACGACCCCAGCTACGAGCAGTACTTC. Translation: CASSQENDPSYEQYF.

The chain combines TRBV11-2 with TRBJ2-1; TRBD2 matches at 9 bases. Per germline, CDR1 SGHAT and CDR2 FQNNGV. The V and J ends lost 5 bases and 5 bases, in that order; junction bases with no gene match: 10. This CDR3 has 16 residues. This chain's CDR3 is CASSPGGSGGNNEQFF. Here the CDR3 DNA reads TGTGCCAGCAGCCCTGGGGGTAGCGGGGGTAACAATGAGCAGTTCTTC. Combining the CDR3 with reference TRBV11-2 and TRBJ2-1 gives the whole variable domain EAGVAQSPRYKIIEKRQSVAFWCNPISGHATLYWYQQILGQGPKLLIQFQNNGVVDDSQLPKDRFSAERLKGVDSTLKIQPAKLEDSAVYLCASSPGGSGGNNEQFFGPGTRLTVL.

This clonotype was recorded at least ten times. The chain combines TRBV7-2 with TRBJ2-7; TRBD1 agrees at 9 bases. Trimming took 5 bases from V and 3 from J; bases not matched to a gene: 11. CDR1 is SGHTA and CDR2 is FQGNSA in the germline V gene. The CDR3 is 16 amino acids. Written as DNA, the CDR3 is TGTGCCAGCAGCATCCAAGGGGGGACAGGGCTCTACGAGCAGTACTTC. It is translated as CASSIQGGTGLYEQYF.

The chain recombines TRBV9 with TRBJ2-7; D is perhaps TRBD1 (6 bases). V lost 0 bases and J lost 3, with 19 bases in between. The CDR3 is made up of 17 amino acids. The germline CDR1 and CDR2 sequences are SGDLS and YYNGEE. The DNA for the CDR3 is TGTGCCAGCAGCGTAGGGGCAGGGGTTAATGTCGTCTACGAGCAGTACTTC. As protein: CASSVGAGVNVVYEQYF.

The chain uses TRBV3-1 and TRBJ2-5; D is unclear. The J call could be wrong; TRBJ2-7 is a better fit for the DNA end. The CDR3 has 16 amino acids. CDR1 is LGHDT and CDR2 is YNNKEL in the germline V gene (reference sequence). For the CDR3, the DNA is TGTGCCAGCAGCAATAAGGAAACAGCAAAAGCCTACGAGCAGTACTTC. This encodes CASSNKETAKAYEQYF.

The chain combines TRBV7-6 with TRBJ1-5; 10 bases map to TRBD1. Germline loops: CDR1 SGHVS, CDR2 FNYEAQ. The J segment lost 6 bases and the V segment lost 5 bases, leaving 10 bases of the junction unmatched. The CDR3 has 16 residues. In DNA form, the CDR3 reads TGTGCCAGCAGCCCCTCCGACAGGGGGCCGGGTCAGCCCCAGCATTTT. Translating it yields CASSPSDRGPGQPQHF. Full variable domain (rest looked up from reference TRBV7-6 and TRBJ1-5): GAGVSQSPRYKVTKRGQDVALRCDPISGHVSLYWYRQALGQGPEFLTYFNYEAQQDKSGLPNDRFSAERPEGSISTLTIQRTEQRDSAMYRCASSPSDRGPGQPQHFGDGTRLSIL.

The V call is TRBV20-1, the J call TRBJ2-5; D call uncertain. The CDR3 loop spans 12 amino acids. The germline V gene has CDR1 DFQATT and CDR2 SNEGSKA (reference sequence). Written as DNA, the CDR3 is TGCAGCTTAGGGTCCGCCCAAGAGACCCAGTACTTC. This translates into CSLGSAQETQYF.

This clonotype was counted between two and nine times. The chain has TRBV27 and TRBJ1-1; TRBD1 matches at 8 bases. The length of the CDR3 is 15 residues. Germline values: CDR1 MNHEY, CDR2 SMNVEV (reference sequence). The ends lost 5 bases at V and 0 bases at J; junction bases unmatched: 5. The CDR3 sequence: CASSPRQGMNTEAFF. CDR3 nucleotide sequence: TGTGCCAGCAGTCCCCGACAGGGGATGAACACTGAAGCTTTCTTT.

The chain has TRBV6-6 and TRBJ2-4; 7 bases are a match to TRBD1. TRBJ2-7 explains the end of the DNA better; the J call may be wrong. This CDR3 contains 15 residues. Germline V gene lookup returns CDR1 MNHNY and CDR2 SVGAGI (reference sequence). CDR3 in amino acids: CASTDTRDSPHEQYF. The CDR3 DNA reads TGTGCCAGCACCGACACCCGGGACAGTCCCCACGAGCAGTACTTC.

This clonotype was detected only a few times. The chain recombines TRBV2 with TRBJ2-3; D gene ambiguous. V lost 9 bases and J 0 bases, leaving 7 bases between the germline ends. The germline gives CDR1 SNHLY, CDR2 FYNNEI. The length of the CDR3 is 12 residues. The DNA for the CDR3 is TGTGCCAGTCAGGTTAGCACAGATACGCAGTATTTT. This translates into CASQVSTDTQYF.

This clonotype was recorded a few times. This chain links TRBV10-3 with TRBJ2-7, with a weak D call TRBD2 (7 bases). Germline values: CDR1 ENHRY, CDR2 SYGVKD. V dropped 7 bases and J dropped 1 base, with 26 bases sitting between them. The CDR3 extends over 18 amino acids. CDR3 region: CAIMGGSQDSDISYEQYF. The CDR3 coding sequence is TGTGCCATCATGGGGGGGTCACAGGACAGCGACATTTCCTACGAGCAGTACTTC.

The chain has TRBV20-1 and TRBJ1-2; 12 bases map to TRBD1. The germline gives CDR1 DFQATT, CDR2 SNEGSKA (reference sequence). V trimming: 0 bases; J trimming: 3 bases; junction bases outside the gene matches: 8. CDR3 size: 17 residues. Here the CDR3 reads CSARDSGQGAVDYGYTF. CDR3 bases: TGCAGTGCTAGAGATTCGGGACAGGGGGCTGTTGACTATGGCTACACCTTC.

The CDR3 coding sequence is TGCAGTGCTAGAGCAACAGGGGGGGGACAAGATACGCAGTATTTT. Amino acids: CSARATGGGQDTQYF. This chain connects TRBV20-1 to TRBJ2-3; TRBD1 is a possible D gene (8 bases). This CDR3 region has 15 residues. Germline V CDR1 and CDR2: DFQATT, SNEGSKA (reference sequence). The V end was cut by 1 base, the J end by 5 bases, with 16 bases between.

In nucleotides, the CDR3 is TGTGCCAGCAGTGAAGCGGGTATATCGGGACGAAGCTACAATGAGCAGTTCTTC. This translates into CASSEAGISGRSYNEQFF. V is TRBV6-1 and J is TRBJ2-1; perhaps D is TRBD1 or TRBD2 (5 bases each). Germline loops: CDR1 MNHNS, CDR2 SASEGT. Trimming stripped 0 bases from V and 3 bases from J, with 18 bases between. CDR3 length: 18 residues.

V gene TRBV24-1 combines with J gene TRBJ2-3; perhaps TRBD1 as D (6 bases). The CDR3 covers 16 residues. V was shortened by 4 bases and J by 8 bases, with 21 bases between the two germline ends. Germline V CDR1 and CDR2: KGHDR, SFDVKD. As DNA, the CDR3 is TGTGCCACCAGTGAACGTCTTACTCTCAGGGGCTCTACGCAGTATTTT. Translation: CATSERLTLRGSTQYF.

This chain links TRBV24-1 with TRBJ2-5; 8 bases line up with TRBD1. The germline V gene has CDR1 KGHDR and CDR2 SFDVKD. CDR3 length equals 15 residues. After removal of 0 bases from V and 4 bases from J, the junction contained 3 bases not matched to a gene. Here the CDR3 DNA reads TGTGCCACCAGTGATTTGCAGGGGGCCCGAGAGACCCAGTACTTC. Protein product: CATSDLQGARETQYF.

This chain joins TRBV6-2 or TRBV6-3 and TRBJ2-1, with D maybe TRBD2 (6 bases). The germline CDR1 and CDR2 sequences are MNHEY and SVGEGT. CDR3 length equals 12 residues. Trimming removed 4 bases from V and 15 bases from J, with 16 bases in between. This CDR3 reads CASSSVLAESFF. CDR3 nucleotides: TGTGCCAGCAGTTCCGTCTTAGCGGAGTCGTTCTTC.

The CDR3: CASSPGTGALRTEAFF. CDR3 in DNA: TGTGCCAGCAGCCCGGGGACAGGGGCTTTGAGGACTGAAGCTTTCTTT. The chain couples TRBV7-8 to TRBJ1-1; 10 bases match TRBD1. The CDR3 has 16 residues. The V and J ends lost 5 bases and 5 bases, in that order; junction bases with no gene match: 11. Germline lookup yields CDR1 SGHVS and CDR2 FQNEAQ.

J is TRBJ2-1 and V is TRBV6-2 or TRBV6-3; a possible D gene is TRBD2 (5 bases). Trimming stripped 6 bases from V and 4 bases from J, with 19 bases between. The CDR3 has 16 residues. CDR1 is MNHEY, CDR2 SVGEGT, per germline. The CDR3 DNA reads TGTGCCAGCAGCTACCCTGACGGGGTTAGTTACAATGAGCAGTTCTTC. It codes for CASSYPDGVSYNEQFF.

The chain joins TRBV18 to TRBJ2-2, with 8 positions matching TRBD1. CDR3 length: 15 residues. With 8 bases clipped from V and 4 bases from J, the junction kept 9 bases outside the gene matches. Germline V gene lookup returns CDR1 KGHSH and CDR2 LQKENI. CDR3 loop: CASRPQGASTGELFF. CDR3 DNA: TGTGCCAGCCGACCGCAGGGGGCGTCCACCGGGGAGCTGTTTTTT.

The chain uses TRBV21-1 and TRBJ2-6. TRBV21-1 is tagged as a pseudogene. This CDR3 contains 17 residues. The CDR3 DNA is TGTGCCAGCAGCGAAGGGCGGAATGACTCTGGGGCCAACGTCCTGACTTTC. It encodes CASSEGRNDSGANVLTF.

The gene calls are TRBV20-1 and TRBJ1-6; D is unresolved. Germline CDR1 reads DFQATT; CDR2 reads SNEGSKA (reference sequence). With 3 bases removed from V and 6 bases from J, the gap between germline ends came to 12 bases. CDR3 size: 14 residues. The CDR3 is CSASGEAANSPLHF. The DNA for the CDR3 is TGCAGTGCTAGTGGGGAAGCTGCTAATTCACCCCTCCACTTT.

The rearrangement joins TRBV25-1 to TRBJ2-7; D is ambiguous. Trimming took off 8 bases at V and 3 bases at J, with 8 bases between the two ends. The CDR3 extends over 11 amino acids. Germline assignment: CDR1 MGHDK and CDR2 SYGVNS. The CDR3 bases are TGTGCCAGCGGGGTGGGCTACGAGCAGTACTTC. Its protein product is CASGVGYEQYF.

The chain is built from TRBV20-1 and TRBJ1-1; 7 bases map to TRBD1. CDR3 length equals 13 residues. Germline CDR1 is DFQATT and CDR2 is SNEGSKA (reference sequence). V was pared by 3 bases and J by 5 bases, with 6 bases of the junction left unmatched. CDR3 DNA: TGCAGTGCTAGCCCGACAGGGCTGACTGAAGCTTTCTTT. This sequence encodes CSASPTGLTEAFF.

Here the CDR3 DNA reads TGTGCCAGCAGCCCTCTGACGAGAACGCAGTATTTT. Translation: CASSPLTRTQYF. The chain employs TRBV6-2 or TRBV6-3 and TRBJ2-3, with D uncertain. Germline V gives CDR1 MNHEY, CDR2 SVGEGT. This CDR3 region has 12 residues. The V end lost 6 bases, the J end lost 9 bases, and 13 bases lay between the germline ends.